This entry lists 32 T cell receptor beta chains sequenced from one sample in a study of cytomegalovirus exposure and HLA in healthy donors. Primers for the PCR totalled 60 Vbeta and 13 Jbeta. Assay used: immunoSEQ multiplex PCR; TCRdb lists only in-frame clones, some missing. Among some 150,000 clones listed, roughly 79% were seen once. Sequenced: PBMCs. These receptors originate from a woman in her thirties or forties in good health and CMV-seronegative.

This chain connects TRBV4-1 to TRBJ2-7, with 10 bases identical to TRBD1. CDR3 length: 15 residues. J was trimmed by 0 bases and V by 4 bases; bases with no gene match: 3. In germline, CDR1 is MGHRA, CDR2 YSYEKL. Here the CDR3 DNA reads TGCGCCAGCAGCCCGGGACAGGGGAGCTCCTACGAGCAGTACTTC. Translation gives CASSPGQGSSYEQYF.

The rearrangement joins TRBV7-2 to TRBJ2-1; 15 nucleotides agree with TRBD2. Germline V gives CDR1 SGHTA, CDR2 FQGNSA. There are 14 residues in the CDR3. The J segment lost 15 bases and the V segment lost 4 bases, leaving 7 bases of the junction unmatched. CDR3 sequence reads: CASSSMGLAGGPFF. CDR3 nucleotides: TGTGCCAGCAGCTCAATGGGACTAGCGGGAGGCCCGTTCTTC. The whole variable domain, filled in from reference TRBV7-2 and TRBJ2-1, reads GAGVSQSPSNKVTEKGKDVELRCDPISGHTALYWYRQSLGQGLEFLIYFQGNSAPDKSGLPSDRFSAERTGGSVSTLTIQRTQQEDSAVYLCASSSMGLAGGPFFGPGTRLTVL.

This chain joins TRBV11-2 and TRBJ2-2, with a weak D call TRBD1 (6 bases). Trimming took 5 bases from V and 6 from J, leaving 19 bases between them. Germline assignment: CDR1 SGHAT and CDR2 FQNNGV. The CDR3 is 16 residues long. CDR3 sequence reads: CASSPSVGGVPGELFF. The CDR3 DNA reads as TGTGCCAGCAGCCCCTCGGTAGGGGGAGTGCCCGGGGAGCTGTTTTTT.

The chain has TRBV25-1 and TRBJ2-7; TRBD2 agrees at 9 bases. CDR3 size: 14 residues. The J segment lost 3 bases and the V segment lost 5 bases, leaving 5 bases of the junction unmatched. Germline V gene lookup returns CDR1 MGHDK and CDR2 SYGVNS. The CDR3 nucleotides are TGTGCCAGCAGTTGGACTAGCGAGGACTACGAGCAGTACTTC. This translates into CASSWTSEDYEQYF.

The CDR3 DNA reads TGTGCCAGCAGTTTCCCCTTTAACAATGAGCAGTTCTTC. This encodes CASSFPFNNEQFF. The chain carries TRBV28 and TRBJ2-1; D is ambiguous. CDR3 length equals 13 residues. The V gene lost 3 bases and the J gene lost 5 bases, with 8 bases spanning the gap. Germline values: CDR1 MDHEN, CDR2 SYDVKM.

The V and J genes are TRBV5-1 and TRBJ1-2; TRBD1 agrees at 10 bases. The CDR3 totals 14 residues. V was clipped by 4 bases and J by 3 bases; unmatched bases: 3. Germline values: CDR1 SGHRS, CDR2 YFSETQ. Written as DNA, the CDR3 is TGCGCCAGCAGCCCCGGACAGGGGGACTATGGCTACACCTTC. Its translation is CASSPGQGDYGYTF. The entire variable domain, with the rest obtained from reference TRBV5-1 and TRBJ1-2, is as follows: KAGVTQTPRYLIKTRGQQVTLSCSPISGHRSVSWYQQTPGQGLQFLFEYFSETQRNKGNFPGRFSGRQFSNSRSEMNVSTLELGDSALYLCASSPGQGDYGYTFGSGTRLTVV.

CDR3 protein: CASSPTGGIDEQYF. The CDR3 DNA reads TGTGCCAGCAGCCCGACAGGGGGCATTGACGAGCAGTACTTC. This chain uses TRBV7-3 with TRBJ2-7, with 10 bases matching TRBD1. V dropped 5 bases and J dropped 5; count of bases not matched to a gene: 6. There are 14 residues in the CDR3. Germline V gives CDR1 SGHTA, CDR2 FQGTGA.

The rearrangement links TRBV19 to TRBJ2-1; no clear D. CDR3 length: 14 amino acids. Germline V gene lookup returns CDR1 LNHDA and CDR2 SQIVND (reference sequence). V lost 5 bases and J lost 6, with 14 bases in between. The CDR3 region is CASSASRQVNEQFF. The CDR3 DNA follows: TGTGCCAGTAGTGCCTCTCGACAAGTCAATGAGCAGTTCTTC.

The V gene is TRBV6-5, the J gene TRBJ2-1; D call uncertain. The CDR3 is made up of 14 amino acids. The germline V gene has CDR1 MNHEY and CDR2 SVGAGI. Trimming left V 0 bases short and J 6 bases short, with 9 bases between. CDR3 region: CASSYSRAINEQFF. Here the CDR3 DNA reads TGTGCCAGCAGTTACTCGAGAGCCATCAATGAGCAGTTCTTC.

This clone turned up a few times. The chain recombines TRBV28 with TRBJ1-2; D is uncertain. The CDR3 consists of 14 residues. The germline gives CDR1 MDHEN, CDR2 SYDVKM. Between the trimmed V and J ends, which lost 1 base and 8 bases, there was a span of 14 bases. CDR3 in amino acids: CASSLFGRRGGYTF. CDR3 coding DNA: TGTGCCAGCAGTTTATTTGGCAGGCGGGGAGGCTACACCTTC.

The chain recombines TRBV28 with TRBJ2-7; 12 nucleotides line up with TRBD1. CDR1 is MDHEN and CDR2 is SYDVKM in the germline V gene. The CDR3 loop spans 15 amino acids. V was pared by 2 bases and J by 4 bases, with 3 bases of the junction left unmatched. CDR3 sequence: CASSLGDRGQYEQYF. The CDR3, as DNA: TGTGCCAGCAGTTTAGGGGACAGGGGGCAATACGAGCAGTACTTC.

The chain recombines TRBV7-6 with TRBJ1-5; D not certain. Germline assignment: CDR1 SGHVS and CDR2 FNYEAQ. V shed 1 base and J shed 7 bases, with 11 bases lying between them. This CDR3 has 14 residues. The CDR3 here is CASSLGMGGQPQHF. In DNA, the CDR3 is TGTGCCAGCAGCTTAGGAATGGGCGGGCAGCCCCAGCATTTT.

The chain couples TRBV5-1 to TRBJ2-5; TRBD1 might be the D (6 bases). Germline CDR1 reads SGHRS; CDR2 reads YFSETQ. V shed 6 bases and J shed 1 base, with 13 bases lying between them. The CDR3 is 14 residues long. CDR3 in amino acids: CASKGHSGQETQYF. Written as DNA, the CDR3 is TGCGCCAGCAAGGGACACTCGGGCCAAGAGACCCAGTACTTC. Supplemented by reference TRBV5-1 and TRBJ2-5, the full variable domain reads KAGVTQTPRYLIKTRGQQVTLSCSPISGHRSVSWYQQTPGQGLQFLFEYFSETQRNKGNFPGRFSGRQFSNSRSEMNVSTLELGDSALYLCASKGHSGQETQYFGPGTRLLVL.

This chain connects TRBV28 to TRBJ1-2; TRBD1 matches 9 bases. Trimming removed 6 bases from V and 6 bases from J; junction bases left unmatched: 8. The CDR3 has 14 amino acids. Germline CDR1 MDHEN, CDR2 SYDVKM. DNA for the CDR3: TGTGCCAGCAGACAAACAGGGGGCTATGATGGCTACACCTTC. Translation: CASRQTGGYDGYTF.

This clone was observed once. This chain uses TRBV11-2 with TRBJ2-3; TRBD1 is a possible D gene (5 bases). The germline gives CDR1 SGHAT, CDR2 FQNNGV. V lost 4 bases to trimming and J lost 2 bases, with 13 bases between them. The CDR3 loop spans 15 amino acids. CDR3: CASSYDGQLTDTQYF. Written as DNA, the CDR3 is TGTGCCAGCAGCTACGACGGACAACTCACAGATACGCAGTATTTT.

Points on this clone: Because the CDR3's place on the DNA is in doubt, the DNA is left out and the CDR3 is given as listed by TCRdb. The chain uses TRBV28 and TRBJ2-5; no DNA check was done on the table's D call, TRBD1. The CDR3 has 17 amino acids, counting both end residues. Germline V gene data show CDR1 as MDHEN and CDR2 as SYDVKM. This CDR3 is CASSFLSLDSAQETQYF.

The CDR3 nucleotides are TGTGCCAGCAGCCTCCCGACAGGGACCTATGGCTACACCTTC. Amino acids: CASSLPTGTYGYTF. The chain has TRBV28 and TRBJ1-2; TRBD1 agrees at 7 bases. The V and J ends lost 6 bases and 4 bases, in that order; junction bases with no gene match: 8. The CDR3 length is 14 residues. Looked up from germline, CDR1 is MDHEN and CDR2 is SYDVKM.

The J gene is TRBJ2-7, the V gene TRBV6-1, with TRBD2 identical over 9 bases. CDR1 is MNHNS, CDR2 SASEGT, per germline. The CDR3 is 15 amino acids. Trimming cost V 4 bases and J 0 bases; bases outside gene matches: 4. CDR3 bases: TGTGCCAGCAGTGTCCCAGCGGGAGGCTCCTACGAGCAGTACTTC. This sequence encodes CASSVPAGGSYEQYF.

The chain carries TRBV10-3 and TRBJ2-1; tentative D call: TRBD2 (6 bases). Trimming removed 4 bases from V and 0 bases from J, with 10 bases in between. The CDR3 contains 15 residues. Looked up from germline, CDR1 is ENHRY and CDR2 is SYGVKD. The chain's CDR3 is CAISVGGTSYNEQFF. The CDR3 DNA is TGTGCCATCAGTGTCGGCGGGACCTCCTACAATGAGCAGTTCTTC.

This chain joins TRBV28 and TRBJ1-5; D is unclear. The CDR3 is 12 amino acids. V was pared by 6 bases and J by 9 bases, with 12 bases between. Looked up from germline, CDR1 is MDHEN and CDR2 is SYDVKM. CDR3 sequence (DNA): TGTGCCAGCAGCCCAAACTTAAGGCCCCAGCATTTT. Translation gives CASSPNLRPQHF.

The chain joins TRBV5-5 to TRBJ1-5; possible D gene TRBD1, 6 bases. Germline CDR1 is SGHKS and CDR2 is YYEKEE (reference sequence). The V gene lost 0 bases and the J gene lost 5 bases, with 9 bases spanning the gap. This CDR3 is built from 14 residues. The CDR3 DNA sequence: TGTGCCAGCAGCTTGGTTGCAGGGGATCAGCCCCAGCATTTT. It translates to CASSLVAGDQPQHF.

The chain is built from TRBV18 and TRBJ1-2, with D possibly being TRBD1 (5 bases). The V and J ends lost 4 bases and 7 bases respectively, with 16 bases between them. The CDR3 consists of 14 residues. CDR1 KGHSH and CDR2 LQKENI come from the germline V gene. CDR3: CASSLKEGIGGYTF. The CDR3 DNA reads as TGTGCCAGCTCACTTAAGGAGGGGATAGGTGGCTACACCTTC.

V usage is TRBV30 and J usage is TRBJ2-7; D is unclear. This CDR3 spans 8 amino acids. V was clipped by 6 bases and J by 10 bases, with 7 bases between them. In germline, CDR1 is GTSNPN, CDR2 SVGIG (reference sequence). In DNA form, the CDR3 reads TGTGCCTGTCCCTCCCAGTACTTC. Translating it yields CACPSQYF.

The chain employs TRBV28 and TRBJ1-1, with a possible D match to TRBD1 (5 bases). The germline CDR1 and CDR2 sequences are MDHEN and SYDVKM. Trimming cost V 3 bases and J 1 base, with 12 bases left between them. The CDR3 covers 15 residues. Here the CDR3 reads CASSFIRGGNTEAFF. For the CDR3, the DNA is TGTGCCAGCAGTTTCATCCGCGGGGGGAACACTGAAGCTTTCTTT.

This chain links TRBV4-1 with TRBJ2-1; D is unresolved. CDR1 MGHRA and CDR2 YSYEKL come from the germline V gene. CDR3 length equals 14 residues. Trimming removed 2 bases from V and 5 bases from J, with 10 bases in between. For the CDR3, the DNA is TGCGCCAGCAGCCAACCCAGTGGGCACAATGAGCAGTTCTTC. Translated, it gives CASSQPSGHNEQFF.

This chain connects TRBV6-1 to TRBJ1-6; perhaps TRBD1 as D (6 bases). Germline CDR1 is MNHNS and CDR2 is SASEGT. V was clipped by 9 bases and J by 6 bases, with 18 bases between them. The CDR3 runs 15 residues. CDR3 bases: TGTGCCAGTGAACTCCGGGACAAAAGTAATTCACCCCTCCACTTT. As protein: CASELRDKSNSPLHF.

The CDR3 sequence is CASSPLGLAGPETYEQYF. The DNA for the CDR3 is TGCGCCAGCAGCCCCTTAGGACTAGCGGGACCTGAAACATACGAGCAGTACTTC. The chain is built from TRBV4-1 and TRBJ2-7; 12 bases map to TRBD2. Germline CDR1 MGHRA, CDR2 YSYEKL. Losses at the gene ends were 4 bases for V and 4 bases for J; bases not matched to a gene: 14. The CDR3 runs to 18 residues.

V gene TRBV27 combines with J gene TRBJ2-7; D ambiguous. The germline V gene encodes CDR1 MNHEY and CDR2 SMNVEV (reference sequence). V dropped 3 bases and J dropped 6 bases, with 15 bases sitting between them. The CDR3 sequence is 14 residues long. For the CDR3, the DNA is TGTGCCAGCAGTTTGCTAGGTGTCCGCGTCGAGCAGTACTTC. It encodes CASSLLGVRVEQYF.

This clone was recorded only once. The V gene is TRBV29-1, the J gene TRBJ2-1, with D maybe TRBD2 (5 bases). The CDR3 has 13 residues. V dropped 4 bases and J dropped 6 bases, with 13 bases sitting between them. Per germline, CDR1 SQVTM and CDR2 ANQGSEA. CDR3 DNA sequence: TGCAGCGTTGGCCGAGGGATCGGCAATGAGCAGTTCTTC. This codes for CSVGRGIGNEQFF.

This clone was counted a few times. The chain uses TRBV29-1 and TRBJ2-3, with 7 bases that match TRBD2. In germline, CDR1 is SQVTM, CDR2 ANQGSEA. This CDR3 comprises 14 residues. Trimming at V came to 6 bases and at J to 6 bases, leaving 12 bases not matched to a gene. The CDR3 protein is CSVGWGGRMDTQYF. Here the CDR3 DNA reads TGCAGCGTAGGTTGGGGAGGGAGGATGGATACGCAGTATTTT.

The chain couples TRBV11-1 to TRBJ2-2; the D gene is possibly TRBD1 (6 bases). CDR1 SGHAT and CDR2 FQDESV come from the germline V gene (reference sequence). The V and J ends lost 5 bases and 1 base respectively, with 11 bases between them. This CDR3 region has 15 residues. For the CDR3, the DNA is TGTGCCAGCAGCCGGACAGCCCTGAACACCGGGGAGCTGTTTTTT. Its protein product is CASSRTALNTGELFF.

The count of this clone is one. V is TRBV7-2 and J is TRBJ2-7; the match to TRBD2 covers 8 bases. This CDR3 comprises 14 residues. Germline CDR1 and CDR2: SGHTA and FQGNSA. The ends lost 4 bases at V and 3 bases at J; junction bases unmatched: 5. CDR3 in amino acids: CASSSSGGRYEQYF. The CDR3 DNA is TGTGCCAGCAGCTCCAGCGGGGGACGCTACGAGCAGTACTTC.